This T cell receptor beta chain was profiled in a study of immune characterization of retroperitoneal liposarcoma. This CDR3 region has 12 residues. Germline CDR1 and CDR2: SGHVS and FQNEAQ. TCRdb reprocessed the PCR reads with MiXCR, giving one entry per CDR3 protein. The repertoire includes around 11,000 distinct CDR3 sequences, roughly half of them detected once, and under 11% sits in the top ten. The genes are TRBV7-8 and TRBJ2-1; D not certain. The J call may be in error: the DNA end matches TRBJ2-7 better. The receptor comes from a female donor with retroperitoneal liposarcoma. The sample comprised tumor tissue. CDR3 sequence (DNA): TGTGCCAGCAGTCCCCACTTCGATGAGCAGTACTTC. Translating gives CASSPHFDEQYF.